This entry lists 10 T cell receptor beta chains sequenced from one sample in a study of identifying expanded T cells in peripheral blood. The repertoire was sequenced with immunoSEQ multiplex PCR; TCRdb's copy has only in-frame clones and lacks some. The table includes 130,000 or so clones, approximately 88% detected once. Specimen: blood. These receptors were collected from a person aged 18-70 years in good health.

The chain employs TRBV10-1 and TRBJ2-3, with 7 positions matching TRBD1. Trimming removed 3 bases from V and 0 bases from J; junction bases left unmatched: 12. The germline V gene encodes CDR1 WNHNN and CDR2 SYGVQD (reference sequence). This CDR3 spans 18 amino acids. The CDR3 here is CASSERGRGIRSTDTQYF. CDR3 nucleotide sequence: TGCGCCAGCAGTGAAAGAGGCAGGGGGATTCGCAGCACAGATACGCAGTATTTT.

The gene calls are TRBV5-4 and TRBJ2-1; the match to TRBD2 covers 8 bases. Germline values: CDR1 SGHNT, CDR2 YYREEE (reference sequence). The V and J ends lost 3 bases and 6 bases, in that order; junction bases with no gene match: 2. The CDR3 covers 13 residues. The CDR3 nucleotides are TGTGCCAGCAGCTGGGGACTAGGCAATGAGCAGTTCTTC. As protein: CASSWGLGNEQFF.

V and J are TRBV5-1 and TRBJ2-7, with 9 bases that match TRBD1. Germline values: CDR1 SGHRS, CDR2 YFSETQ. With V trimmed by 0 bases and J by 1 base, 5 bases remained unmatched. This CDR3 contains 16 residues. The CDR3 spells CASSLGAGTGSYEQYF. CDR3 in DNA: TGCGCCAGCAGCTTGGGAGCCGGGACAGGGTCCTACGAGCAGTACTTC.

This chain joins TRBV7-9 and TRBJ2-7; 9 bases match TRBD1. Germline values: CDR1 SEHNR, CDR2 FQNEAQ (reference sequence). CDR3 length: 14 residues. V trimming: 3 bases; J trimming: 3 bases; junction bases outside the gene matches: 3. The CDR3 region has the DNA TGTGCCAGCAGCTTTACGGGACAGGGCTACGAGCAGTACTTC. It is translated as CASSFTGQGYEQYF.

This chain joins TRBV5-1 and TRBJ2-3; D is unresolved. V lost 0 bases to trimming and J lost 4 bases, with 6 bases between them. Germline lookup yields CDR1 SGHRS and CDR2 YFSETQ. The length of the CDR3 is 13 residues. CDR3 sequence: CASSLDIADTQYF. In DNA, the CDR3 is TGCGCCAGCAGCTTGGACATTGCAGATACGCAGTATTTT.

This clone was picked up many times. This sequence joins TRBV5-1 and TRBJ1-2, with D possibly matching TRBD1 (6 bases). Trimming took 0 bases from V and 6 from J, leaving 9 bases between them. Germline V gives CDR1 SGHRS, CDR2 YFSETQ. This CDR3 is 13 amino acids long. The CDR3 sequence: CASSLEGHNGYTF. DNA for the CDR3: TGCGCCAGCAGCTTGGAGGGACACAATGGCTACACCTTC.

This chain links TRBV4-3 with TRBJ2-3; perhaps D is TRBD1 or TRBD2 (7 bases each). Trimming stripped 0 bases from V and 6 bases from J, with 16 bases between. This CDR3 has 16 amino acids. Per the germline V gene, CDR1 is LGHNA and CDR2 is YSLEER. CDR3 loop: CASSQETGRGVDTQYF. The CDR3 DNA reads as TGCGCCAGCAGCCAAGAGACAGGGAGGGGAGTGGATACGCAGTATTTT.

This sequence joins TRBV11-2 and TRBJ2-3; the D is unclear. Germline lookup yields CDR1 SGHAT and CDR2 FQNNGV. This CDR3 comprises 12 residues. V shed 4 bases and J shed 5 bases, with 7 bases lying between them. The CDR3 DNA is TGTGCCAGCAGCTCCTACGTAGATACGCAGTATTTT. Translated: CASSSYVDTQYF.

This sequence joins TRBV30 and TRBJ1-3; possible D gene TRBD1, 5 bases. The CDR3 runs to 18 residues. Per the germline V gene, CDR1 is GTSNPN and CDR2 is SVGIG (reference sequence). Trimming stripped 3 bases from V and 0 bases from J, with 21 bases between. The CDR3: CAWSHFSRAPLSGNTIYF. The CDR3 DNA sequence: TGTGCCTGGAGCCACTTTTCCAGGGCCCCCCTCTCTGGAAACACCATATATTTT.

CDR3 in DNA: TGTGCCATCAGTGCCGACGACACCATACCGAACACCGGGGAGCTGTTTTTT. Translating it yields CAISADDTIPNTGELFF. V and J are TRBV10-3 and TRBJ2-2; no clear D. Germline CDR1 reads ENHRY; CDR2 reads SYGVKD. This CDR3 region has 17 residues. The V end was cut by 4 bases, the J end by 0 bases, with 15 bases between.